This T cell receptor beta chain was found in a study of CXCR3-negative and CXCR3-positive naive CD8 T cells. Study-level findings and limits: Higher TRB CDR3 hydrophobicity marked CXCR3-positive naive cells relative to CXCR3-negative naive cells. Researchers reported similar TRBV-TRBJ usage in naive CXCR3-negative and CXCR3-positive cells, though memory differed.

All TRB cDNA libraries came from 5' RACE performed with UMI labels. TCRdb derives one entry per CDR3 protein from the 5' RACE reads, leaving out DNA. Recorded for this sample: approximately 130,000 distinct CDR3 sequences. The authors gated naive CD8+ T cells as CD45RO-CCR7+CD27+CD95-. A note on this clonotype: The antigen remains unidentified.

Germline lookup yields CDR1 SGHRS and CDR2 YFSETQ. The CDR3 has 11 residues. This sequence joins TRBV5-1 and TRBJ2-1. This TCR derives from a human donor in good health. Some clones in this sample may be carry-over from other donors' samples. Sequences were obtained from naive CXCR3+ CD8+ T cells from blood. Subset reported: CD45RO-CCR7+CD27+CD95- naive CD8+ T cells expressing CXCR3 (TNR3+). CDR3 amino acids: CASEWGNEQFF.